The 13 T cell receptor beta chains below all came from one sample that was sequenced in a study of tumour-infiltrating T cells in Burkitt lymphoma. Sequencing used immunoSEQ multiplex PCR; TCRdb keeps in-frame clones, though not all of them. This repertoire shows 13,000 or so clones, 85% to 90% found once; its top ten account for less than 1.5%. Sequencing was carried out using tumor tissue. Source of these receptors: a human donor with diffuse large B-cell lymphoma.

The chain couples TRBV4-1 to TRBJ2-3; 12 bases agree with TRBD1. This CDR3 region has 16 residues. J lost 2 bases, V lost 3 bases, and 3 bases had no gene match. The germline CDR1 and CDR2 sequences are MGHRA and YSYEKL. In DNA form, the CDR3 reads TGCGCCAGCAGCCACGGGACAGGGGGCTACACAGATACGCAGTATTTT. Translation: CASSHGTGGYTDTQYF.

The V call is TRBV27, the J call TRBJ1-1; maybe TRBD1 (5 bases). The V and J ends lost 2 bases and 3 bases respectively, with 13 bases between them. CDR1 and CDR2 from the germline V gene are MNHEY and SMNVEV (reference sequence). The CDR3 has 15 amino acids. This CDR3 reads CASSLAWGGDTEAFF. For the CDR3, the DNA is TGTGCCAGCAGTTTAGCTTGGGGGGGGGACACTGAAGCTTTCTTT.

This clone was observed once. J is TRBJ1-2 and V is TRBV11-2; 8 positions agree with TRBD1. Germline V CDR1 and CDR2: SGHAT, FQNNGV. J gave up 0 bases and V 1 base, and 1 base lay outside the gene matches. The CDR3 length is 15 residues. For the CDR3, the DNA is TGTGCCAGCAGCTTAGGCAGGGGGCCTAACTATGGCTACACCTTC. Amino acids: CASSLGRGPNYGYTF.

CDR3: CASSVGGNTIYF. The CDR3, as DNA: TGTGCCAGCAGCGTAGGCGGGAACACCATATATTTT. The chain joins TRBV9 to TRBJ1-3; no reliable D call. Germline V gives CDR1 SGDLS, CDR2 YYNGEE. Trimming left V 0 bases short and J 7 bases short, with 5 bases between. This CDR3 has 12 amino acids.

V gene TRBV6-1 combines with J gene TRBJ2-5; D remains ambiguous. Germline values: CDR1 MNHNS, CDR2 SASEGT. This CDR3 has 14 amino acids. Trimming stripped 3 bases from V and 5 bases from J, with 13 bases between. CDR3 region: CASSEIVPRETQYF. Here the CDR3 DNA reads TGTGCCAGCAGTGAGATCGTCCCGAGGGAGACCCAGTACTTC.

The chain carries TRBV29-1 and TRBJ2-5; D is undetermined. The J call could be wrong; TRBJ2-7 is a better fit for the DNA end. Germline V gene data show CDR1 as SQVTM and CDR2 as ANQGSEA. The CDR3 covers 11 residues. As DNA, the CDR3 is TGCAGCGCCTCTAATGCCTACGAGCAGTACTTC. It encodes CSASNAYEQYF.

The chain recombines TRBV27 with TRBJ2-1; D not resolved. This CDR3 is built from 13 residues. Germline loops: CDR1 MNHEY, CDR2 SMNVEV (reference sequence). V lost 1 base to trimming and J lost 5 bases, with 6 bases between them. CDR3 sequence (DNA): TGTGCCAGCAGTTTATTTGAGAACAATGAGCAGTTCTTC. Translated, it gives CASSLFENNEQFF.

CDR3 DNA: TGTGCCAGCAGCCAAGTCTTCTCGGCTAGCGGGGGTTACGAGCAGTACTTC. It yields the protein CASSQVFSASGGYEQYF. V is TRBV4-2 and J is TRBJ2-7; TRBD2 aligns across 10 bases. The germline V gene has CDR1 LGHNA and CDR2 YNFKEQ. This CDR3 region has 17 residues. Trimming took 1 base from V and 4 from J; bases not matched to a gene: 10.

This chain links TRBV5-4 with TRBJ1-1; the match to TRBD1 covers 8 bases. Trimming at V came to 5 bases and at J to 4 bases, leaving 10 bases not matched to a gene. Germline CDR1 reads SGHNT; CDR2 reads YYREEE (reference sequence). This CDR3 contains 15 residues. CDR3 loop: CASSLGQGRATEAFF. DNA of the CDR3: TGTGCCAGCAGTCTCGGACAGGGTAGGGCCACTGAAGCTTTCTTT.

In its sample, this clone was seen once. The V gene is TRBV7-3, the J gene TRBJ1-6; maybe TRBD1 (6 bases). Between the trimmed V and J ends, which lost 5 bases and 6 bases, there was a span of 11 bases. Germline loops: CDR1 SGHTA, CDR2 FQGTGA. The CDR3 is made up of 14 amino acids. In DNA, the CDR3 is TGTGCCAGCAGCATACAGGGACTTAATTCACCCCTCCACTTT. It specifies CASSIQGLNSPLHF.

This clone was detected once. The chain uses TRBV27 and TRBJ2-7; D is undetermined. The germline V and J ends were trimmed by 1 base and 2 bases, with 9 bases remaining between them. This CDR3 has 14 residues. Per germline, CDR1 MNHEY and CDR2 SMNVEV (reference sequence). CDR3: CASSLFPGTYEQYF. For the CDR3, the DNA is TGTGCCAGCAGTTTATTTCCGGGTACCTACGAGCAGTACTTC.

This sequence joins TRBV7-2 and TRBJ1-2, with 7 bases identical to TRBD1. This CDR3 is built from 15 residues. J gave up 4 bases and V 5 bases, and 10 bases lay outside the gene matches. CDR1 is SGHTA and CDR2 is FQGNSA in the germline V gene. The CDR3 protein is CASSPSGQKSYGYTF. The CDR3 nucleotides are TGTGCCAGCAGCCCCTCGGGACAGAAAAGCTATGGCTACACCTTC.

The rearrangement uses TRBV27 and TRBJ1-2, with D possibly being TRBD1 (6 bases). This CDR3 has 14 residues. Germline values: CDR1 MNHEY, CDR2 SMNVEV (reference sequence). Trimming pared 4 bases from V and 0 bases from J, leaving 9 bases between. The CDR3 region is CASSSDRANYGYTF. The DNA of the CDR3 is TGTGCCAGCAGTTCGGACAGAGCTAACTATGGCTACACCTTC.